The 21 T cell receptor beta chains below all came from one sample that was sequenced in a study of low-dose radiotherapy and immunotherapy resistance in tumors. As to time point: before trial treatment. Alpha- and beta-chain coverage of first-strand cDNA came from TRAV- and TRBV-specific primers. Using a constant-region primer together with a V-primer adapter, TCRs were subjected to 20 to 25 PCR cycles of amplification. TCRdb analysed the reads with MiXCR anew, one entry per CDR3 protein. The sample carries 60,000 to 90,000 distinct CDR3 sequences, roughly 30% recorded once. Sequencing was performed on PBMCs, taken before treatment. The receptors come from a female donor with ovarian cancer.

J is TRBJ1-2 and V is TRBV19; TRBD1 matches at 7 bases. The V gene end was trimmed by 5 bases and the J gene end by 3 bases; junction bases not matched to a gene: 6. The CDR3 has 14 amino acids. The germline CDR1 and CDR2 sequences are LNHDA and SQIVND (reference sequence). CDR3 sequence: CASSPTGQHYGYTF. CDR3 coding DNA: TGTGCCAGTAGTCCGACGGGACAGCACTATGGCTACACCTTC.

The chain combines TRBV13 with TRBJ1-1, with 9 nucleotides matching TRBD1. There are 18 residues in the CDR3. Germline loops: CDR1 PRHDT, CDR2 FYEKMQ (reference sequence). V was pared by 2 bases and J by 0 bases, with 10 bases of the junction left unmatched. CDR3 protein: CASSLQGTGSTMNTEAFF. DNA of the CDR3: TGTGCCAGCAGCTTACAAGGGACAGGGTCCACCATGAACACTGAAGCTTTCTTT.

This clonotype was observed many times. The J gene is TRBJ2-5, the V gene TRBV28; 7 bases agree with TRBD2. The V gene's germline CDR1 is MDHEN and CDR2 SYDVKM. V lost 3 bases and J lost 0; bases outside the gene matches: 4. There are 15 residues in the CDR3. The DNA for the CDR3 is TGTGCCAGCAGTTTTGGGAGGGGTAACCAAGAGACCCAGTACTTC. It is translated as CASSFGRGNQETQYF.

This clonotype was seen at least ten times. This chain joins TRBV6-2 or TRBV6-3 and TRBJ2-1, with 8 nucleotides matching TRBD2. V was clipped by 7 bases and J by 8 bases; unmatched bases: 13. The CDR3 totals 15 residues. Germline-derived CDR1 and CDR2 are MNHEY and SVGEGT. CDR3 sequence: CASKEGGRLFHEQFF. DNA of the CDR3: TGTGCCAGCAAAGAGGGCGGGAGGTTGTTCCATGAGCAGTTCTTC.

The chain carries TRBV4-2 and TRBJ2-7; TRBD1 is a possible D gene (6 bases). Per the germline V gene, CDR1 is LGHNA and CDR2 is YNFKEQ. Trimming removed 1 base at V and 7 bases at J, with 23 bases between. The CDR3 is 17 amino acids. CDR3 amino acids: CASSQGVVGAGRNEQYF. DNA for the CDR3: TGTGCCAGCAGCCAAGGGGTAGTGGGGGCCGGTAGAAATGAGCAGTACTTC.

The V call is TRBV5-1, the J call TRBJ1-5; D is unclear. This CDR3 contains 16 residues. Trimming stripped 4 bases from V and 2 bases from J, with 16 bases between. CDR1 is SGHRS, CDR2 YFSETQ, per germline. The CDR3 loop reads CASSVSRLGGNQPQHF. Written as DNA, the CDR3 is TGCGCCAGCAGCGTAAGCCGGTTAGGTGGCAATCAGCCCCAGCATTTT.

This clonotype was seen only once. With a far larger clone one base away, a read error is the likely cause. The CDR3 region has the DNA TGTGCCAGCAGTCCTGGACACTTTAGGACTAGCGGGAGGGCCAATGAGCAGTACTTC. Its translation: CASSPGHFRTSGRANEQYF. The chain combines TRBV2 with TRBJ2-5; 15 positions agree with TRBD2. The CDR3 is 19 amino acids. Per germline, CDR1 SNHLY and CDR2 FYNNEI. The V and J ends lost 5 bases and 11 bases, in that order; junction bases with no gene match: 21.

This chain's CDR3 is CASSSENTGELFF. The CDR3 DNA reads TGTGCCAGCAGCTCGGAGAACACCGGGGAGCTGTTTTTT. The chain recombines TRBV7-2 with TRBJ2-2; no clear D. Per the germline V gene, CDR1 is SGHTA and CDR2 is FQGNSA. The CDR3 loop spans 13 amino acids. Trimming shortened V by 4 bases and J by 1 base, and 4 bases separated the two germline ends.

For the CDR3, the DNA is TGTGCCAGCAGCTTAGACAGGCATGGCTACACCTTC. This sequence encodes CASSLDRHGYTF. The gene calls are TRBV7-2 and TRBJ1-2, with TRBD1 as a possible D gene (5 bases). Per the germline V gene, CDR1 is SGHTA and CDR2 is FQGNSA. The CDR3 is 12 amino acids. Deletions cut 1 base from V and 6 bases from J, with 6 bases between.

The chain has TRBV13 and TRBJ2-1, with D hard to call. The length of the CDR3 is 15 residues. Trimming took off 5 bases at V and 0 bases at J, with 11 bases between the two ends. Looked up from germline, CDR1 is PRHDT and CDR2 is FYEKMQ (reference sequence). CDR3 region: CASSLRHLSYNEQFF. For the CDR3, the DNA is TGTGCCAGCAGCCTCAGACACCTCTCCTACAATGAGCAGTTCTTC.

This clonotype was seen ten or more times. The chain combines TRBV6-2 or TRBV6-3 with TRBJ1-2; D ambiguous. Trimming removed 6 bases from V and 1 base from J, with 12 bases in between. There are 14 residues in the CDR3. Germline CDR1 reads MNHEY; CDR2 reads SVGEGT. This CDR3 is CASRSPKDNYGYTF. CDR3 DNA: TGTGCCAGCAGAAGCCCGAAGGATAACTATGGCTACACCTTC.

Comments on this clonotype: The junction departs from the called germline gene at one end, perhaps through a read error. This rearrangement joins TRBV5-3 to TRBJ2-5; 7 bases are shared with TRBD2. TRBV5-3 is an ORF, and what it does is uncertain. This CDR3 region has 15 residues. This CDR3 is CASSLGSSGSETQYF. CDR3 in DNA: TGTGCCAGCAGCTTGGGTTCTAGCGGTTCAGAGACCCAGTACTTC.

This clonotype was counted many times. Possible read error: a much larger clone is one base away. CDR3 coding DNA: TGTGCCAGCAGTTGGATTAGCGGGATCCCCTCTGGTCCCGGGGAGCTGTTTTTT. Protein sequence: CASSWISGIPSGPGELFF. The chain recombines TRBV28 with TRBJ2-2, with 8 bases matching TRBD2. The CDR3 is 18 residues long. Germline CDR1 MDHEN, CDR2 SYDVKM. V lost 4 bases, J lost 6 bases, and 16 bases stayed unmatched.

By frequency in the sample, this clonotype is medium-sized. This chain joins TRBV7-6 and TRBJ2-5; D is undetermined. The CDR3 spans 14 residues. Trimming removed 1 base at V and 1 base at J, with 7 bases between. Germline V gene sequence: CDR1 SGHVS, CDR2 FNYEAQ. This CDR3 reads CASSLGRPQETQYF. The CDR3 nucleotides are TGTGCCAGCAGCTTAGGGCGGCCCCAAGAGACCCAGTACTTC.

With respect to this clonotype: A far larger clone is one nucleotide away, so this likely arose from a read error. The CDR3 DNA sequence: TGCAGTGCCCAGGGGGCTTCGAGTATCTATGAGCAGTACTTC. Translating it yields CSAQGASSIYEQYF. This chain uses TRBV20-1 with TRBJ2-7; TRBD1 matches 8 bases. Germline V gene lookup returns CDR1 DFQATT and CDR2 SNEGSKA (reference sequence). Trimming took 6 bases from V and 7 from J; bases not matched to a gene: 14. The CDR3 contains 14 residues.

Comments on this clonotype: A far larger clone differs by one base, so this is likely a read error. The J gene is TRBJ2-7, the V gene TRBV13; 8 nucleotides match TRBD2. CDR3 length: 15 residues. Per germline, CDR1 PRHDT and CDR2 FYEKMQ (reference sequence). The CDR3 DNA reads as TGTGCCAGCAGCTTGGTGAGCGGGAGCATTGCCGAGAAGTACTTC. Its protein product is CASSLVSGSIAEKYF.

With regard to this clonotype: This probably arose from a read error, given a far larger clone one base away. V gene TRBV7-3 combines with J gene TRBJ2-1; D ambiguous. With 2 bases removed from V and 13 bases from J, the gap between germline ends came to 15 bases. The CDR3 spans 13 residues. Germline CDR1 is SGHTA and CDR2 is FQGTGA. In DNA, the CDR3 is TGTGCCAGCAGCTTAGGAAGTGAAGAGACCCAGTTCTTC. Translated: CASSLGSEETQFF.

About this clonotype: A far larger clone is a single base away, which makes a read error likely. The chain couples TRBV5-6 to TRBJ2-1, with a tentative D call TRBD1 (6 bases). Looked up from germline, CDR1 is SGHDT and CDR2 is YYEEEE. V shed 2 bases and J shed 4 bases, with 19 bases lying between them. The CDR3 loop spans 17 amino acids. The CDR3 spells CASSFRRGSRTYNEQFF. As DNA, the CDR3 is TGTGCCAGCAGCTTCCGAAGGGGGAGTAGAACATACAATGAGCAGTTCTTC.

This clonotype has at least ten counts. The V gene is TRBV6-2 or TRBV6-3, the J gene TRBJ2-2; D not certain. In germline, CDR1 is MNHEY, CDR2 SVGEGT. The CDR3 spans 14 residues. The germline V and J ends were trimmed by 2 bases and 0 bases, with 4 bases remaining between them. CDR3 amino acids: CASSYQPNTGELFF. The CDR3 DNA reads TGTGCCAGCAGTTACCAGCCGAACACCGGGGAGCTGTTTTTT.

Comment on this clonotype: With a far larger clone one base away, a read error is the likely cause. This chain links TRBV6-8 with TRBJ2-7, with D maybe TRBD1 (5 bases). The V end lost 5 bases, the J end lost 6 bases, and 14 bases lay between the germline ends. Germline-derived CDR1 and CDR2 are MNHGY and SAAAGT. CDR3 length equals 13 residues. The CDR3 DNA is TGTGCCAGCAGTGATCTTGACAGAACCGAGCAGTACTTC. As protein: CASSDLDRTEQYF.

This clonotype was picked up many times. CDR3 coding DNA: TGTGCCAGCAGTGTCAAGGTCCAGCCCCAGCATTTT. Amino acids: CASSVKVQPQHF. This rearrangement joins TRBV2 to TRBJ1-5; D unresolved. The CDR3 contains 12 residues. Deletions cut 4 bases from V and 7 bases from J, with 8 bases between. Germline V gene sequence: CDR1 SNHLY, CDR2 FYNNEI.